This TCR beta chain was observed in a study of metastatic and nonmetastatic thyroid tumors. Nobody among the patients had been given any treatment before thyroid surgery. TCRdb reanalyzed the PCR reads via MiXCR. Here the sample spans some 41,000 clones, 3% to 3.5% being singletons. The sequence derives from a female donor with papillary thyroid cancer or a benign thyroid nodule (not recorded which). Some clones in this sample may be carry-over from other donors' samples. The sequencing sample was made of blood.

CDR3 DNA: TGTGCCAGCAGTTTTTCGGGTGAAAAACTGTTTTTT. It codes for CASSFSGEKLFF. The chain couples TRBV12-3 or TRBV12-4 to TRBJ1-4, with no clear D. The V end was cut by 3 bases, the J end by 7 bases, with 6 bases between. There are 12 residues in the CDR3.